This is a list of T cell receptor beta chains from one sample in a study of Ad26.COV2.S vaccination and SARS-CoV-2 variants. Produced via immunoSEQ multiplex PCR; TCRdb's table is partial and in-frame only. The table shows 300,000 to 500,000 clones, with approximately 86% occurring only once. This sample comprised peripheral blood, obtained in a trial of Ad26.COV2.S vaccine versus placebo. Receptors originate from a person between 18 and 65 years old who received the Ad26.COV2.S COVID-19 vaccine or a placebo. Both conserved end residues are part of each CDR3. The D gene is left open where the match is weak. The listing skips clone size in some rows; elsewhere it reads once, few, many or a size class.

V	D	J	size	length	DNA	CDR3
TRBV4-1	.	TRBJ1-1	.	13	TGCGCCAGCAGCCAAGTAGGGGCCTCTGAAGCTTTCTTT	CASSQVGASEAFF
TRBV7-9	TRBD1	TRBJ2-2	.	14	TGTGCCAGCACCCGGGACAGGGCGAGAGGGGAGCTGTTTTTT	CASTRDRARGELFF
TRBV9	TRBD1	TRBJ1-3	.	16	TGTGCCAGCAGCGGGGGACAGGGGGCCTCTGGAAACACCATATATTTT	CASSGGQGASGNTIYF
TRBV5-4	.	TRBJ2-2	.	15	TGTGCCAGCAGCCCGGACGGAATCAACACCGGGGAGCTGTTTTTT	CASSPDGINTGELFF
TRBV3-1/TRBV3-2	.	TRBJ2-7	.	14	TGTGCCAGCAGCCAAGGGTCCAGGGGGGTCGAGCAGTACTTC	CASSQGSRGVEQYF
TRBV4-2	.	TRBJ1-1	once	15	TGTGCCAGCAGCCAAGATGTAGCGGGAGGCACTGAAGCTTTCTTT	CASSQDVAGGTEAFF
TRBV7-9	TRBD1	TRBJ2-1	.	15	TGTGCCAGCAGCGTAACCGGGACAGTCTACAATGAGCAGTTCTTC	CASSVTGTVYNEQFF
TRBV19	.	TRBJ1-2	.	13	TGTGCCAGTAGTTTTCAGGATTACTATGGCTACACCTTC	CASSFQDYYGYTF
TRBV20-1	.	TRBJ1-1	.	11	TGCAGTGCTGGGCGGGGGGTTACAGCTTTCTTT	CSAGRGVTAFF
TRBV2	.	TRBJ1-2	.	14	TGTGCCAGCAGGGCGGGGGAAGTTGACTATGGCTACACCTTC	CASRAGEVDYGYTF
TRBV19	TRBD2	TRBJ2-1	once	14	TGTGCCAGCGCTTCTAGCGGGGGGACTAATGAGCAGTTCTTC	CASASSGGTNEQFF
TRBV29-1	.	TRBJ2-5	.	12	TGCAGCGTTGAATACGGACAAGAGACCCAGTACTTC	CSVEYGQETQYF
TRBV19	.	TRBJ1-1	.	12	TGTGCCAGTAGTATTCTGGGCACTGAAGCTTTCTTT	CASSILGTEAFF
TRBV3-1/TRBV3-2	TRBD2	TRBJ2-5	.	16	TGTGCCAGCAGCCAAGCTGGCGGGGGGGCGGGAGAGACCCAGTACTTC	CASSQAGGGAGETQYF
TRBV9	TRBD1	TRBJ2-5	once	16	TGTGCCAGCAGCGCAATGACAGGGTGGAGCCAAGAGACCCAGTACTTC	CASSAMTGWSQETQYF
TRBV6-1	TRBD1	TRBJ2-7	once	17	TGTGCCAGCAGTGAAGCAGGACAGGGGAGGGGATCCTACGAGCAGTACTTC	CASSEAGQGRGSYEQYF
TRBV4-3	TRBD1	TRBJ1-1	few	12	TGCGCCAGCAGCCCGGACAGGACCCAAGCTTTCTTT	CASSPDRTQAFF
TRBV7-2	.	TRBJ2-2	.	14	TGTGCCAGCAGAAACATACAGGGATCCGGGGAGCTGTTTTTT	CASRNIQGSGELFF
TRBV3-1/TRBV3-2	.	TRBJ1-2	.	15	TGTGCCAGCAGCCAAGAGGGGGCATCTAACTATGGCTACACCTTC	CASSQEGASNYGYTF
TRBV19	TRBD1	TRBJ1-3	.	15	TGTGCCAGTAGTACCGGGACAGGACCTGGAAACACCATATATTTT	CASSTGTGPGNTIYF
TRBV19	.	TRBJ1-5	.	14	TGTGCCAGTAGTATCGGGACAAGAAAGCAGCCCCAGCATTTT	CASSIGTRKQPQHF
TRBV12-5	TRBD2	TRBJ2-7	.	17	TGTGCTAGTGGTTTGGACGATAGCGGGGGGGCCTATAACGAGCAGTACTTC	CASGLDDSGGAYNEQYF
TRBV5-1	.	TRBJ1-1	once	17	TGCGCCAGCAGCTTACTCTATCGTGGGGTCATGAACACTGAAGCTTTCTTT	CASSLLYRGVMNTEAFF
TRBV15	.	TRBJ2-7	.	13	TGTGCCACCAGCAGAGGGTTACAGGACGAGCAGTACTTC	CATSRGLQDEQYF
TRBV2	.	TRBJ1-4	few	13	TGTGCCAGCGGGAGGGGAGTGAATGAAAAACTGTTTTTT	CASGRGVNEKLFF
TRBV5-1	.	TRBJ2-2	few	13	TGCGCCAGCAGCACCCCAGGGGCCGGGGAGCTGTTTTTT	CASSTPGAGELFF
TRBV2	.	TRBJ1-2	once	13	TGTGCCAGCAATCTAGTCCAGCTCGGTGGCTACACCTTC	CASNLVQLGGYTF
TRBV10-1	TRBD2	TRBJ2-1	.	14	TGCGCCAGCAGTGAGTTCGGGGCGGGGGGCGAGCAGTTCTTC	CASSEFGAGGEQFF
TRBV7-2	TRBD2	TRBJ2-7	.	14	TGTGCCAGCAGCTTAAACGGGGGGGGATACGAGCAGTACTTC	CASSLNGGGYEQYF
TRBV6-5	.	TRBJ2-5	.	14	TGTGCCAGCAAGGTGGGGGTTTGGTTGGAGACCCAGTACTTC	CASKVGVWLETQYF
TRBV27	.	TRBJ1-2	once	14	TGTGCCAGCCCGACTGAAGGGGAGCGGAATGGCTACACCTTC	CASPTEGERNGYTF
TRBV5-1	.	TRBJ1-6	.	13	TGCGCCAGCAGATTAGGGGGGAATTCACCCCTCCACTTT	CASRLGGNSPLHF
TRBV27	.	TRBJ2-1	.	11	TGTGCCAGCAGCTACTACAATGAGCAGTTCTTC	CASSYYNEQFF
TRBV11-2	.	TRBJ2-7	.	13	TGTGCCAGCAGCTTAACCAGAGCCTACGAGCAGTACTTC	CASSLTRAYEQYF
TRBV5-4	TRBD1	TRBJ1-2	.	17	TGTGCCAGCAGCTTCACCCCCGGGCCTTTAGGGGGCGACGGCTACACCTTC	CASSFTPGPLGGDGYTF
TRBV7-9	TRBD1	TRBJ2-1	.	14	TGTGCCAGCAGCTTAACAGGGGGCAACAATGAGCAGTTCTTC	CASSLTGGNNEQFF
TRBV19	.	TRBJ2-1	few	13	TGTGCCAGTAGTAGGGGGGGGCCCATTGAGCAGTTCTTC	CASSRGGPIEQFF
TRBV10-3	.	TRBJ1-1	.	17	TGTGCCATCAGTGACCCGTTCCTACAGGGTCGGAACACTGAAGCTTTCTTT	CAISDPFLQGRNTEAFF
TRBV6-5	TRBD1	TRBJ1-2	.	15	TGTGCCAGCAGTTTCCCCGGGACAGCTATTAATGGCTACACCTTC	CASSFPGTAINGYTF
TRBV6-2/TRBV6-3	TRBD1	TRBJ1-5	.	13	TGTGCCAGCAGCTCCCAGACAGGGCAGCCCCAGCATTTT	CASSSQTGQPQHF
TRBV2	.	TRBJ2-3	.	15	TGTGCCAGCAGTGAAGATAGGGCTGCCACAGATACGCAGTATTTT	CASSEDRAATDTQYF
TRBV18	.	TRBJ2-4	.	16	TGTGCCAGCTCATCGACCTCCCCCGGGGGCAAAAACATTCAGTACTTC	CASSSTSPGGKNIQYF
TRBV6-6	.	TRBJ1-6	.	16	TGTGCCAGCAGTTATGAGGGGAGCTCCTATAATTCACCCCTCCACTTT	CASSYEGSSYNSPLHF
TRBV5-6	.	TRBJ1-3	.	15	TGTGCCAGCAGCCTGCTCGGAGGCGGTGGAAACACCATATATTTT	CASSLLGGGGNTIYF
TRBV6-5	TRBD1	TRBJ1-4	.	14	TGTGCCAGCAGTTACCGGGACAGGGGCGAAAAACTGTTTTTT	CASSYRDRGEKLFF
TRBV5-6	.	TRBJ1-2	once	13	TGTGCCAGCAGCTTGGGGACGAGGGATGGCTACACCTTC	CASSLGTRDGYTF
TRBV10-1	TRBD1	TRBJ2-7	few	12	TGCGCCAGCAGTGAGGAGGGGGCCCAGCAGTACTTC	CASSEEGAQQYF
TRBV11-3	.	TRBJ1-3	few	13	TGTGCCAGCAGCTTAGATCGCGAGAACACCATATATTTT	CASSLDRENTIYF
TRBV7-2	.	TRBJ1-3	.	16	TGTGCCAGCAGCTTAGGCCAACAGGGTACTGGAAACACCATATATTTT	CASSLGQQGTGNTIYF
TRBV6-1	.	TRBJ2-1	.	12	TGTGCCAGCAGTGATTGGAGCAATGAGCAGTTCTTC	CASSDWSNEQFF
TRBV3-1/TRBV3-2	.	TRBJ1-1	.	16	TGTGCCAGCAGCCAAGATGGGGGGGGCCGGAACACTGAAGCTTTCTTT	CASSQDGGGRNTEAFF
TRBV27	TRBD1	TRBJ2-7	.	17	TGTGCCAGCAGTCCGGGACAGGCCAAAAGGGACCTCTACGAGCAGTACTTC	CASSPGQAKRDLYEQYF
TRBV3-1/TRBV3-2	.	TRBJ2-7	.	16	TGTGCCAGCAGCCAAGATCGCCGATTGGATACCTACGAGCAGTACTTC	CASSQDRRLDTYEQYF
TRBV3-1/TRBV3-2	.	TRBJ1-3	.	12	TGTGCCAGCATGAGTACTGGAAACACCATATATTTT	CASMSTGNTIYF
TRBV4-3	.	TRBJ1-1	.	17	TGCGCCAGCAGCCAAGTGCCTAAGATGGGAGTAGGGACTGAAGCTTTCTTT	CASSQVPKMGVGTEAFF
TRBV7-2	.	TRBJ2-2	.	16	TGTGCCAGCAGCATGGACAGTTACACGAACACCGGGGAGCTGTTTTTT	CASSMDSYTNTGELFF
TRBV7-9	.	TRBJ2-5	.	13	TGTGCCAGCAGCCCTAGGCCGAGGGAGACCCAGTACTTC	CASSPRPRETQYF
TRBV7-2	.	TRBJ1-3	.	15	TGTGCCAGCAGCGTAGACAGGAGCTCTGGAAACACCATATATTTT	CASSVDRSSGNTIYF